At least ten counts were recorded for the clone carrying this TCR beta chain. TCRdb keeps only in-frame clones here, not all; method: immunoSEQ multiplex PCR. The sample records 85,000 to 130,000 clones, about two thirds being singletons. This specimen comes from a study of blood T cell repertoires in COVID-19. Looking at the study overall: Acute and convalescent COVID-19 samples came from the United States, Italy and Spain. Sources were T cells, B-cell-depleted T cells, or PBMCs; the material itself was cDNA or gDNA.

The clonotype originates from a human donor with acute or convalescent COVID-19. The donor label of this sample is uncertain. Sequencing was carried out using peripheral blood.

Here the CDR3 reads CAWSLTGGHMADTQYF. The CDR3 DNA sequence: TGTGCCTGGAGTCTCACGGGGGGCCATATGGCAGATACGCAGTATTTT. This chain uses TRBV30 with TRBJ2-3, with D possibly TRBD2 on 7 matching bases. The V gene lost 2 bases and the J gene lost 4 bases, with 19 bases spanning the gap. Germline V gene data show CDR1 as GTSNPN and CDR2 as SVGIG (reference sequence). The CDR3 has 16 residues.